This TCR beta chain emerged from a study of blood T cell repertoires in COVID-19. Study overall: Collection of acute and convalescent COVID-19 samples took place in the United States, Italy and Spain.

This clone has just one count. Germline values: CDR1 MNHEY, CDR2 SMNVEV (reference sequence). The CDR3 runs to 12 residues. The V gene lost 6 bases and the J gene lost 3 bases, with 6 bases spanning the gap. Original analysis: Reference gene primer amplification in the assay estimated nucleated cell counts. Only in-frame clones appear in the TCRdb table, and some are missing; sequencing was by immunoSEQ multiplex PCR. D and trimming were read from the DNA, whereas the V and J calls and clone size are those reported in that table. The sample lists 190,000 or so clones, around nine tenths occurring once.

Sample: peripheral blood. This chain links TRBV27 with TRBJ2-1; D is unclear. This sequence was found in a man aged 35 to 55 with active or convalescent COVID-19. The CDR3 nucleotides read TGTGCCAGCAGAACTGGCTACAATGAGCAGTTCTTC. Residues: CASRTGYNEQFF.